Each of the 16 T cell receptor beta chains below was sequenced from the same sample in a study of T cells in Graves' hyperthyroidism and ophthalmopathy. TCR beta CDR3 region amplification was performed from RNA transcripts. HTBI primers drove first-round RT-PCR of the TCR CDR3. TCRdb processed the multiplex PCR reads anew with MiXCR; each CDR3 protein has one entry. The sample carries about 500,000 distinct CDR3 sequences, 46% recorded once. What was sequenced was peripheral blood or thyroid tissue (not recorded which). The receptors shown here come from an adult woman with Graves' disease, either hyperthyroidism or ophthalmopathy (not recorded which).

This clonotype was detected ten times or more. The V and J genes are TRBV6-5 and TRBJ2-7; no definite D call. The CDR3 runs to 11 residues. Germline V CDR1 and CDR2: MNHEY, SVGAGI. Trimming removed 6 bases at V and 6 bases at J, with 9 bases between. This CDR3 reads CASSSDVEQYF. For the CDR3, the DNA is TGTGCCAGCAGCTCAGACGTCGAGCAGTACTTC.

This clonotype has a single count. J is TRBJ1-5 and V is TRBV7-2; D is unclear. V was cut by 4 bases and J by 11 bases, with 12 bases left in between. From germline, CDR1 is SGHTA and CDR2 FQGNSA. The length of the CDR3 is 12 residues. CDR3 amino acids: CASSWDTETQHF. CDR3 nucleotides: TGTGCCAGCAGCTGGGATACGGAGACCCAGCATTTT.

The chain recombines TRBV20-1 with TRBJ1-5; 9 bases are a match to TRBD1. Losses at the gene ends were 6 bases for V and 6 bases for J; bases not matched to a gene: 6. This CDR3 has 13 residues. The germline CDR1 and CDR2 sequences are DFQATT and SNEGSKA (reference sequence). The DNA of the CDR3 is TGCAGTGCCCCCGAGGGACAGGGTCAGCCCCAGCATTTT. The encoded protein is CSAPEGQGQPQHF.

This chain uses TRBV9 with TRBJ1-1, with D possibly being TRBD1 (5 bases). Germline CDR1 reads SGDLS; CDR2 reads YYNGEE. V lost 0 bases and J 8 bases, leaving 11 bases between the germline ends. This CDR3 region has 13 residues. The CDR3 DNA is TGTGCCAGCAGCGTAGCATCGGGGCAGGAAGCTTTCTTT. Translating gives CASSVASGQEAFF.

This clonotype has ten or more counts. The CDR3 is CASSSIRDRFYEQYF. The CDR3 DNA follows: TGTGCCAGCAGCTCTATAAGGGACAGGTTCTACGAGCAGTACTTC. This chain links TRBV7-3 with TRBJ2-7, with 8 bases identical to TRBD1. V dropped 4 bases and J dropped 3; count of bases not matched to a gene: 8. Germline loops: CDR1 SGHTA, CDR2 FQGTGA. The CDR3 length is 15 residues. Supplemented by reference TRBV7-3 and TRBJ2-7, the full variable domain reads GAGVSQTPSNKVTEKGKYVELRCDPISGHTALYWYRQSLGQGPEFLIYFQGTGAADDSGLPNDRFFAVRPEGSVSTLKIQRTERGDSAVYLCASSSIRDRFYEQYFGPGTRLTVT.

This clonotype was found many times. V is TRBV6-5 and J is TRBJ2-2, with D possibly being TRBD1 (6 bases). V was clipped by 7 bases and J by 3 bases, with 12 bases between them. The CDR3 length is 14 residues. Looked up from germline, CDR1 is MNHEY and CDR2 is SVGAGI. Here the CDR3 reads CASNDRPYTGELFF. As DNA, the CDR3 is TGTGCCAGCAATGACAGGCCCTACACCGGGGAGCTGTTTTTT.

V is TRBV9 and J is TRBJ2-6; a weak D match, TRBD1 (6 bases). The CDR3 extends over 16 amino acids. The ends were cut back, 3 bases at V and 0 bases at J, with 10 bases in the middle. Germline V gene lookup returns CDR1 SGDLS and CDR2 YYNGEE. CDR3 bases: TGTGCCAGCAGCGGACCGACAGGCTCTGGGGCCAACGTCCTGACTTTC. This gives the protein CASSGPTGSGANVLTF.

The J gene is TRBJ1-4, the V gene TRBV19; weak D call: TRBD1 (5 bases). Trimming left V 8 bases short and J 4 bases short, with 11 bases between. The CDR3 contains 13 residues. Germline CDR1 LNHDA, CDR2 SQIVND (reference sequence). The CDR3 region is CASADSSNEKLFF. CDR3 coding DNA: TGTGCCAGTGCAGACAGCAGTAATGAAAAACTGTTTTTT.

This clonotype was seen only a few times. The chain recombines TRBV15 with TRBJ1-5; D is perhaps TRBD1 (6 bases). V was clipped by 5 bases and J by 9 bases, with 20 bases between them. The germline gives CDR1 LNHNV, CDR2 YYDKDF (reference sequence). The CDR3 loop spans 15 amino acids. CDR3 amino acids: CATSGYMEGVMPQHF. The CDR3 nucleotides read TGTGCCACCAGCGGTTATATGGAGGGGGTGATGCCCCAGCATTTT.

This chain joins TRBV10-3 and TRBJ1-1; D may be TRBD1 (6 bases). Trimming pared 5 bases from V and 6 bases from J, leaving 16 bases between. Germline V gene data show CDR1 as ENHRY and CDR2 as SYGVKD. The CDR3 totals 14 residues. This chain's CDR3 is CAISLRGTSSEAFF. The CDR3 bases are TGTGCCATCAGTTTGAGGGGGACATCTTCTGAAGCTTTCTTT.

This clonotype has ten or more counts. This chain joins TRBV20-1 and TRBJ1-5; D gene uncertain. This CDR3 spans 17 amino acids. Germline CDR1 is DFQATT and CDR2 is SNEGSKA (reference sequence). The ends were cut back, 2 bases at V and 2 bases at J, with 19 bases in the middle. The CDR3 nucleotides are TGCAGTGCTAGACCCAGGCGTCGTTTCGGAGGCAATCAGCCCCAGCATTTT. Translating it yields CSARPRRRFGGNQPQHF.

The chain carries TRBV29-1 and TRBJ2-7, with a tentative D call TRBD2 (5 bases). Looked up from germline, CDR1 is SQVTM and CDR2 is ANQGSEA. The CDR3 totals 11 residues. The CDR3 spells CSLTGVNEQYF. The DNA of the CDR3 is TGCAGTTTGACCGGGGTTAACGAGCAGTACTTC.

This clonotype was seen more than once but under ten times. The rearrangement uses TRBV20-1 and TRBJ1-3; the match to TRBD1 covers 7 bases. Germline CDR1 reads DFQATT; CDR2 reads SNEGSKA (reference sequence). V shed 0 bases, J shed 3 bases, and the junction held 2 bases outside the gene matches. The CDR3 is made up of 14 amino acids. Here the CDR3 reads CSARDDRVGNTIYF. DNA for the CDR3: TGCAGTGCTAGAGATGACAGGGTTGGAAACACCATATATTTT.

As regards this clonotype: This may be a read error, as it is one base from a much larger clone. The genes are TRBV4-3 and TRBJ2-5, with 8 bases matching TRBD1. Germline loops: CDR1 LGHNA, CDR2 YSLEER. This CDR3 is built from 17 residues. The trim removed 8 bases at V and 4 bases at J, leaving 18 bases unmatched. The CDR3 DNA sequence: TGCGCCAGCGGCCGATCCGATCAGGGGGCTTGGGGAGAGACCCAGTACTTC. It yields the protein CASGRSDQGAWGETQYF.

This chain links TRBV29-1 with TRBJ2-3; D gene uncertain. This CDR3 is 13 amino acids long. The V end lost 3 bases, the J end lost 5 bases, and 12 bases lay between the germline ends. Germline values: CDR1 SQVTM, CDR2 ANQGSEA. CDR3 residues: CSVDPGLGDTQYF. CDR3 bases: TGCAGCGTTGATCCCGGGTTGGGAGATACGCAGTATTTT.

This clonotype was counted a single time. This chain connects TRBV7-6 to TRBJ1-3; TRBD1 agrees at 7 bases. Unmatched junction bases numbered 6, after V lost 2 bases and J lost 2 bases. Looked up from germline, CDR1 is SGHVS and CDR2 is FNYEAQ. CDR3 length: 16 amino acids. CDR3 DNA: TGTGCCAGCAGCTTAAACCCGCAGGGGGCTGGAAACACCATATATTTT. Protein product: CASSLNPQGAGNTIYF. Drawing the rest from reference TRBV7-6 and TRBJ1-3, the complete variable domain is GAGVSQSPRYKVTKRGQDVALRCDPISGHVSLYWYRQALGQGPEFLTYFNYEAQQDKSGLPNDRFSAERPEGSISTLTIQRTEQRDSAMYRCASSLNPQGAGNTIYFGEGSWLTVV.